The clone carrying this TCR beta chain was detected only once. Its antigen is not known. Through a sample-barcoded 5' primer and a J-beta primer mix, a second PCR was run for roughly 6 to 12 cycles. TCRdb called the 5' RACE reads again in MiXCR, with one record for every CDR3 protein. Of approximately 760,000 distinct CDR3 sequences in the sample, approximately 25% are singletons; the top ten hold 9.4%. This entry comes from a study of blood T cells in healthy people across ages. General study points: With unsorted PBMCs, a conclusive comparison of naive versus antigen-experienced cells was not possible.

This same sample was also part of a study on T cells of mothers and their children.

This receptor was obtained from a boy aged 10-17 years in good health. Sequenced: blood.

The CDR3 is CASSPELRPYEQYF. CDR3 bases: TGTGCCAGCAGCCCGGAATTACGCCCCTACGAGCAGTACTTC. V and J are TRBV7-9 and TRBJ2-5; D uncertain. The last part of the DNA fits TRBJ2-7 better; the J call may be wrong. Looked up from germline, CDR1 is SEHNR and CDR2 is FQNEAQ (reference sequence). CDR3 size: 14 residues.